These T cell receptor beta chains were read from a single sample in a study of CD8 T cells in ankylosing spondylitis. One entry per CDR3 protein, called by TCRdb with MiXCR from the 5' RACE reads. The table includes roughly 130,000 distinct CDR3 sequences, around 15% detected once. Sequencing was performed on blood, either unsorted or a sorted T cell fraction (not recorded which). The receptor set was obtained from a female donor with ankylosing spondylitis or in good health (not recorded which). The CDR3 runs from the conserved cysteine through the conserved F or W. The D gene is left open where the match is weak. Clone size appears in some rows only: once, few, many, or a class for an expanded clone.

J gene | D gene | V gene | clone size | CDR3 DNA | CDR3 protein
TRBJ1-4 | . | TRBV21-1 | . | TGTGCCAGCAGCACGGGTCCAACGGGAAAACTGTTTTTT | CASSTGPTGKLFF
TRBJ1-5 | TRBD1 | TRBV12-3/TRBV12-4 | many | TGTGCCAGCAGTGCCGACAGGGGTCAGCCCCAGCATTTT | CASSADRGQPQHF
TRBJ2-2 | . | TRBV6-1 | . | TGTGCCAGTTCCCGGTTTTCCGGGGAGCTGTTTTTT | CASSRFSGELFF
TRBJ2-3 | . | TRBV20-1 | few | TGCAGTGCTAGAATCCTAGCAGGGAGCACAGATACGCAGTATTTT | CSARILAGSTDTQYF
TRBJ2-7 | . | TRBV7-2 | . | TGTGCCAGCAGCTCCCACGGTAGCGAGCAGTACTTC | CASSSHGSEQYF
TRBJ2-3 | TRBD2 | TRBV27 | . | TGTGCCAGCAGTTTATCGAGGCTAGCGGGAGGAGTAGATACGCAGTATTTT | CASSLSRLAGGVDTQYF
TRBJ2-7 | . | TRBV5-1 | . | TGCGCCAGCAGCAGTTTACAGGGCTCCTACGAGCAGTACTTC | CASSSLQGSYEQYF
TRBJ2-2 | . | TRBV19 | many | TGTGCCAGTAGTATAGGACGTACGGGCGGTTACACCGGGGAGCTGTTTTTT | CASSIGRTGGYTGELFF
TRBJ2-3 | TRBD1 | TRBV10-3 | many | TGTGCCATCAGTGAGTCGTTGACAACAGGGGCGCAGTATTTT | CAISESLTTGAQYF
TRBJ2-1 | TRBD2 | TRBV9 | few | TGTGCCAGCAGCGCGGGAGGACGCTACAATGAGCAGTTCTTC | CASSAGGRYNEQFF
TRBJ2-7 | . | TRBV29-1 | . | TGCAGCGTTGAATTTACGGAACTAGCCTACGAGCAGTACTTC | CSVEFTELAYEQYF
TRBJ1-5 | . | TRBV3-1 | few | TGTGCCAGCAGCCAAGAGGGCATTCAGCCCCAGCATTTT | CASSQEGIQPQHF
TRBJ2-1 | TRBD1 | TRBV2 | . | TGTGCCAGCACCCAAGGCGGACAGGGGGCCCACTACAATGAGCAGTTCTTC | CASTQGGQGAHYNEQFF
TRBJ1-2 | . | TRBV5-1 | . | TGCGCCAGCACCCGCGACGGGAACTATAACTATGGCTACACCTTC | CASTRDGNYNYGYTF
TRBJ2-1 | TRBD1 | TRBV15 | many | TGTGCCACCAGCCTCCGGGACAGGGGTAACAATGAGCAGTTCTTC | CATSLRDRGNNEQFF
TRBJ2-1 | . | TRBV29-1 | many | TGCAGCGTTAGGGGGGGGTTTCACAATGAGCAGTTCTTC | CSVRGGFHNEQFF
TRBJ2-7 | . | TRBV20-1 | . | TGCAGTGTCAGGCGCGACGCCTACGAGCAGTACTTC | CSVRRDAYEQYF
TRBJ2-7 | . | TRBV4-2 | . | TGTGCCAGCAGCCAAGCCCGGGGGAGTTTCTACGAGCAGTACTTC | CASSQARGSFYEQYF
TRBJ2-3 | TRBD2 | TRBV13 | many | TGTGCCAGCAGCTTAGAACTAGCGGGGGGTCCCGGTACAGATACGCAGTATTTT | CASSLELAGGPGTDTQYF
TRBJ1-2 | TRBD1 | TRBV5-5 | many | TGTGCCAGCAGCTCCGGGACAGGGCCTGGCTACACCTTC | CASSSGTGPGYTF
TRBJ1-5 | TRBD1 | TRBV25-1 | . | TGTGCCAGCAGTCCCGGGACAGGGGGTCAGCCCCAGCATTTT | CASSPGTGGQPQHF
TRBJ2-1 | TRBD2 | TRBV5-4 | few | TGTGCCAGCAGCCCCCGACTTGGGACTAGCGTCTACAATGAGCAGTTCTTC | CASSPRLGTSVYNEQFF
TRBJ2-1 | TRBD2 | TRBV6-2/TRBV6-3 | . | TGTGCCAGCAGAAGACTAGCGGGAGGGCCGAATGAGCAGTTCTTC | CASRRLAGGPNEQFF
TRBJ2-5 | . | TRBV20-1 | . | TGCAGTGCTGGAGGGGTACTAGGCGCTGAGACCCAGTACTTC | CSAGGVLGAETQYF
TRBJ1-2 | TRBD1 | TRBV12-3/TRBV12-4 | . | TGTGCCAGCAGGGACACGAGACAGGGGGGAGGGAGCTATGGCTACACCTTC | CASRDTRQGGGSYGYTF
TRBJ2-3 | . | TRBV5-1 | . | TGCGCCAGGTCCGGGACTGAGAGTACAGATACGCAGTATTTT | CARSGTESTDTQYF
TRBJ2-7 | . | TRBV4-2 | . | TGTGCCAGCAGCCAAGCTGGTAGCGAGCAGTACTTC | CASSQAGSEQYF
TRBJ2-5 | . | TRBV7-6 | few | TGTGCCAGCAGCTTAGTAGTAACGGAGACCCAGTACTTC | CASSLVVTETQYF
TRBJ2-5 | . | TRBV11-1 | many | TGTGCCAGCAGCTCGGGCCGACGGGGAGAGACCCAGTACTTC | CASSSGRRGETQYF
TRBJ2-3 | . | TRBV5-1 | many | TGCGCCAGCAGCCCCGGGACCATCTCAGATACGCAGTATTTT | CASSPGTISDTQYF
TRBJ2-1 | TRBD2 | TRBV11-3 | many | TGTGCCAGCAGCTTAGTCGGGACTAGCGGGTGGGGCCCCTACAATGAGCAGTTCTTC | CASSLVGTSGWGPYNEQFF
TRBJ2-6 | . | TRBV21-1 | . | TGTGCCAGCAGCAAATGCGACGCTGGGGCCAACGTCCTGACTTTC | CASSKCDAGANVLTF
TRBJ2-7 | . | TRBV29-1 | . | TGCAGCGTTGATTCCCCCGGGCAGGGGCTTGAGCAGTACTTC | CSVDSPGQGLEQYF
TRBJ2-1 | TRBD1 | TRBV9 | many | TGTGCCAGCAGCGTAGGTGGGGGACAGGGAGGTGAGCAGTTCTTC | CASSVGGGQGGEQFF
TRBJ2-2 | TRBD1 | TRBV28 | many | TGTGCCAGCAGTTCTCCCGGTACAGGGGGCTTCGGGGAGCTGTTTTTT | CASSSPGTGGFGELFF
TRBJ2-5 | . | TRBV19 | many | TGTGCCAGTAGTAAAAGGATAGAAGAGACCCAGTACTTC | CASSKRIEETQYF
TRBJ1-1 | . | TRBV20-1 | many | TGCAGTGCTAGAGAAGGACACTCGAACACTGAAGCTTTCTTT | CSAREGHSNTEAFF
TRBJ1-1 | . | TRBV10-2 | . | TGCGCCAGCAGTGACAGGCCGTTCGGGAACACTGAAGCTTTCTTT | CASSDRPFGNTEAFF
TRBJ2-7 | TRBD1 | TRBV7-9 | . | TGTGCCAGCAGACCCGTTCTACCAGGGGGCGGCTACGAGCAGTACTTC | CASRPVLPGGGYEQYF
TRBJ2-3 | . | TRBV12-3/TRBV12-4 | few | TGTGCCAGCAGTTCTGAAGGTAAATGGGCGGATACGCAGTATTTT | CASSSEGKWADTQYF
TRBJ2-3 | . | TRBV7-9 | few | TGTGCCAGCAGCTTAACCCTCCTACTTGCAGATACGCAGTATTTT | CASSLTLLLADTQYF
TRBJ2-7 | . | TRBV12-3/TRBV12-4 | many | TGTGCCAGCACCTTAGGTGGTAGCTCCTACGAGCAGTACTTC | CASTLGGSSYEQYF
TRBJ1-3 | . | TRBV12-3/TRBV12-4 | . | TGTGCCAGCAGTAAAGGATCTGGAAACACCATATATTTT | CASSKGSGNTIYF
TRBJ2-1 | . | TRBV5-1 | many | TGCGCCAGCAGCTTGGGAGAGGACTCCTACAATGAGCAGTTCTTC | CASSLGEDSYNEQFF
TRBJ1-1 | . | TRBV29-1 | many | TGCAGCGGCCGAATGAACACTGAAGCTTTCTTT | CSGRMNTEAFF
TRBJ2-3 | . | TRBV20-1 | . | TGCAGTGCTCATGCGCCGAGCACAGATACGCAGTATTTT | CSAHAPSTDTQYF
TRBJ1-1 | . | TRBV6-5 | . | TGTGCCAGCACTTTGAAGGAGAACACTGAAGCTTTCTTT | CASTLKENTEAFF
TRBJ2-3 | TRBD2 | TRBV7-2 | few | TGTGCCAGCAGCTTAGAAGCGGGGGGATCGGGAGATACGCAGTATTTT | CASSLEAGGSGDTQYF
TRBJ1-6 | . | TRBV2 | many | TGTGCCAGCAGTGACAGGGTCGGTTCACCCCTCCACTTT | CASSDRVGSPLHF
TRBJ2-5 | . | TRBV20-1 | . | TGCAGTGCTAGGGTGCTAGACAGGTTGCAAGAGACCCAGTACTTC | CSARVLDRLQETQYF
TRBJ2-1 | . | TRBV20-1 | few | TGCAGCCCTCGGCGGGAATATGGTATTGAGCAGTTCTTC | CSPRREYGIEQFF
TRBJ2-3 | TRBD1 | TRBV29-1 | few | TGCAGCGTCCTAGGGACAGCCACCACAGATACGCAGTATTTT | CSVLGTATTDTQYF
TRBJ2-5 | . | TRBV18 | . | TGTGCCAGCTCAGGGACTCTCCAAGAGACCCAGTACTTC | CASSGTLQETQYF
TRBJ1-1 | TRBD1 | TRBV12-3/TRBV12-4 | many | TGTGCCGTCAGAAGGCCCGGGACAGGGGGTGAAGCTTTCTTT | CAVRRPGTGGEAFF